Given below is one TCR beta chain in context. Its specificity is unknown. The entry originates in a study of cytomegalovirus exposure and HLA in healthy donors. The PCR contained 60 Vbeta and 13 Jbeta primers. Clones were read by immunoSEQ multiplex PCR, and TCRdb kept only the in-frame ones, dropping some. The sample has roughly 100,000 clones; about four fifths are singletons. The study's findings and limits: In a later analysis, a genetic analysis reported fewer productive-TCR N-insertions in an Asian-associated ancestry cluster than the cohort average. As a later analysis revealed, most CMV-associated TCR beta chains appeared HLA-restricted. Available immune exposure information covered CMV serostatus only.

This CDR3 has 16 amino acids. CDR1 is MNHEY, CDR2 SVGAGI, per germline. V was clipped by 1 base and J by 6 bases; unmatched bases: 9. The V gene is TRBV6-5, the J gene TRBJ1-1, with TRBD1 matching over 9 bases. The material sequenced was PBMCs. This receptor was taken from a woman between 40 and 55 years old in good health and CMV-seronegative. CDR3 region: CASSYLQGARKAEAFF. CDR3 DNA: TGTGCCAGCAGTTACTTACAGGGGGCGCGTAAGGCTGAAGCTTTCTTT.